The rows below give T cell receptor beta chains drawn from one sample of a study of cytomegalovirus exposure and HLA in healthy donors. Only in-frame clones appear in the TCRdb table, and some are missing; sequencing was by immunoSEQ multiplex PCR. Seen here are some 110,000 clones, 70% to 80% observed once, and the top ten hold 2.5% to 3%. Sequencing input: PBMCs. These receptors were obtained from a female donor in good health and CMV-seronegative. CDR3s include the opening cysteine and the closing phenylalanine or tryptophan. The D gene is left open where the match is weak. Where a row states a size, it is once, few, many or the class of an expanded clone; other rows omit it.

v_gene	abundance	j_gene	d_gene	CDR3nt	CDR3aa
TRBV10-1	once	TRBJ2-1	NA	TGCGCCAGCAGTGAGGGCGGGAAGCATGAGCAGTTCTTC	CASSEGGKHEQFF
TRBV25-1	NA	TRBJ1-4	NA	TGTGCCAGCAGTTCAACCCGGGACAAAGGAGAAAAACTGTTTTTT	CASSSTRDKGEKLFF
TRBV7-6	NA	TRBJ2-3	NA	TGTGCCAGCAGCCCAGGTGGGGGAGGTAGGACAGATACGCAGTATTTT	CASSPGGGGRTDTQYF
TRBV2	NA	TRBJ2-1	TRBD1	TGTGCCAGCGGGACAGGGAGCTCCTACAATGAGCAGTTCTTC	CASGTGSSYNEQFF
TRBV9	NA	TRBJ2-1	TRBD2	TGTGCCAGCACCCCATATAGCGGGAGGGCCGTTGGCAATGAGCAGTTCTTC	CASTPYSGRAVGNEQFF
TRBV15	NA	TRBJ2-1	NA	TGTGCCACCAGCAGAGATTACGGAGACTACAATGAGCAGTTCTTC	CATSRDYGDYNEQFF
TRBV7-9	NA	TRBJ2-7	TRBD2	TGTGCCAGCAGCTTAGGGGCGGGAGGGAAGTACGAGCAGTACTTC	CASSLGAGGKYEQYF
TRBV5-1	NA	TRBJ2-2	TRBD1	TGCGCCAGCAGCCCACACGATGGGGCAGGGGGCACCGGGGAGCTGTTTTTT	CASSPHDGAGGTGELFF
TRBV7-6	NA	TRBJ2-7	NA	TGTGCCAGCAGCGCGGGACAGCTCTACGAGCAGTACTTC	CASSAGQLYEQYF
TRBV4-1	NA	TRBJ2-3	TRBD2	TGCGCCAGCAGCCAAGAAACCGGACTAGCGGGAGACTCCACAGATACGCAGTATTTT	CASSQETGLAGDSTDTQYF
TRBV11-3	few	TRBJ1-5	NA	TGTGCCAGCAGCAAACAGGATCAGCCCCAGCATTTT	CASSKQDQPQHF
TRBV5-4	NA	TRBJ2-1	NA	TGTGCCAGCAGCTTGGACGGGAGCGGATCCTACAATGAGCAGTTCTTC	CASSLDGSGSYNEQFF
TRBV14	NA	TRBJ2-1	TRBD2	TGTGCCAGCAATCGTCTAGCGGGATGGGACAATGAGCAGTTCTTC	CASNRLAGWDNEQFF
TRBV5-1	once	TRBJ1-1	NA	TGCGCCAGCAGCTTGGGGACGACTATGAACACTGAAGCTTTCTTT	CASSLGTTMNTEAFF